This record covers a single T cell receptor beta chain. Its target is unknown. The protocol was immunoSEQ multiplex PCR, while the TCRdb copy is restricted to in-frame clones and leaves out a portion. The sample gives about 94,000 clones, around 84% of which show up once; more than 4% is in the top ten. The sample originates from a study of T cell responses to AZD1222 COVID-19 vaccine. Whole-study results and caveats: Repertoires in all cases were sampled only once the peak T cell response had passed.

This clonotype originated in an adult who received the AZD1222 COVID-19 vaccine. The input for sequencing was peripheral blood, taken 28 days after the second AZD1222 dose.

The CDR3 is CASSLGIYTEAFF. In DNA, the CDR3 is TGTGCCAGCAGCTTGGGTATCTACACTGAAGCTTTCTTT. V usage is TRBV11-2 and J usage is TRBJ1-1, with D unclear. The V gene's germline CDR1 is SGHAT and CDR2 FQNNGV. V was shortened by 3 bases and J by 3 bases, with 8 bases between the two germline ends. The CDR3 is 13 residues long. Based on the CDR3 plus reference TRBV11-2 and TRBJ1-1, the full variable domain is EAGVAQSPRYKIIEKRQSVAFWCNPISGHATLYWYQQILGQGPKLLIQFQNNGVVDDSQLPKDRFSAERLKGVDSTLKIQPAKLEDSAVYLCASSLGIYTEAFFGQGTRLTVV.